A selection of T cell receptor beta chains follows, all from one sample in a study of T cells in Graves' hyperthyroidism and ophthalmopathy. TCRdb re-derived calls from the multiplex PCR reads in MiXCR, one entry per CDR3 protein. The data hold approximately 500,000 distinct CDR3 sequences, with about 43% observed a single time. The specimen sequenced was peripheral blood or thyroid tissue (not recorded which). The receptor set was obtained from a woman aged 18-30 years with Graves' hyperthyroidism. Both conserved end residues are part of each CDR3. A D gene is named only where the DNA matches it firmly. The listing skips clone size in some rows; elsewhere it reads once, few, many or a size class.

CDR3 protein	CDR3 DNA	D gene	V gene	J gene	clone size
CASSFSGGGQPQHF	TGCGCCAGCAGCTTCTCAGGGGGCGGGCAGCCCCAGCATTTT	TRBD1	TRBV5-1	TRBJ1-5	many
CASSLTGAGEQYF	TGTGCCAGCAGTTTGACAGGGGCGGGTGAGCAGTACTTC	TRBD1	TRBV5-8	TRBJ2-7	many
CASSKSGSGREYEQYF	TGCGCCAGCAGCAAAAGTGGTAGCGGGAGGGAATACGAGCAGTACTTC	TRBD2	TRBV4-3	TRBJ2-7	many
CPSSWDRGNEKLFF	TGTCCCAGCAGCTGGGACAGGGGAAATGAAAAACTGTTTTTT	TRBD1	TRBV7-2	TRBJ1-4	NA
CSAGYSGARGWPLHF	TGCAGTGCGGGATACAGCGGGGCCAGGGGTTGGCCCCTCCACTTT	NA	TRBV20-1	TRBJ1-6	NA
CSVEDRGGTGNAEAFF	TGCAGCGTTGAAGATCGCGGAGGGACAGGGAACGCTGAAGCTTTCTTT	TRBD1	TRBV29-1	TRBJ1-1	NA
CASSADRSGGTQYF	TGTGCCAGTAGCGCGGACAGGTCGGGAGGGACCCAGTACTTC	NA	TRBV19	TRBJ2-5	many
CVSSSRQGNVDF	TGTGTCAGCAGCTCAAGACAGGGTAACGTTGACTTC	TRBD1	TRBV12-3/TRBV12-4	TRBJ2-5	NA
CASSLSPKETQYF	TGTGCCAGCTCACTTTCACCCAAAGAGACCCAGTACTTC	NA	TRBV18	TRBJ2-5	few
CSAWTGVVYTEAFF	TGCAGCGCTTGGACAGGGGTGGTTTACACTGAAGCTTTCTTT	TRBD1	TRBV29-1	TRBJ1-1	few
CASSRGRRQETQYF	TGTGCCAGCAGCCGCGGACGACGACAAGAGACCCAGTACTTC	NA	TRBV12-3/TRBV12-4	TRBJ2-5	NA
CASSLFGGDEKLFF	TGTGCCAGCAGCTTGTTTGGGGGTGATGAAAAACTGTTTTTT	NA	TRBV7-8	TRBJ1-4	many
CASRVDSYGYTF	TGTGCCAGCAGGGTTGACAGCTATGGCTACACCTTC	NA	TRBV12-3/TRBV12-4	TRBJ1-2	many
CASSLDRERIGGYTF	TGCGCCAGCAGTTTAGACAGGGAACGGATTGGTGGCTACACCTTC	TRBD1	TRBV5-1	TRBJ1-2	NA
CASSLSGERLETQYF	TGTGCCAGCAGCCTTTCGGGGGAACGCCTAGAGACCCAGTACTTC	NA	TRBV7-2	TRBJ2-5	NA
CASSLWGTDTQYF	TGCGCCAGCAGCTTGTGGGGCACAGATACGCAGTATTTT	NA	TRBV5-1	TRBJ2-3	once
CASSQEHPTQFSGANVLTF	TGCGCCAGCAGCCAAGAACATCCCACTCAGTTCTCTGGGGCCAACGTCCTGACTTTC	NA	TRBV4-1	TRBJ2-6	many
CASTFSGRLVGELFF	TGTGCCAGCACCTTTAGCGGGAGGCTCGTCGGGGAGCTGTTTTTT	TRBD2	TRBV28	TRBJ2-2	few
CASSLTSGRANTGELFF	TGTGCCAGCAGTCTGACTAGCGGGAGGGCGAACACCGGGGAGCTGTTTTTT	TRBD2	TRBV2	TRBJ2-2	many